This T cell receptor (beta chain) was captured by sequencing in a study of blood T cells in healthy people across ages. Combining a sample-barcoded 5' primer with a J-beta primer mix, a second PCR ran for roughly 7 to 12 cycles. TCRdb recomputed calls from the 5' RACE reads with MiXCR, one row per CDR3 protein. Of about 1.6 million distinct CDR3 sequences in the sample, 30% to 35% are singletons; the top ten hold about 11%. The CDR3 loop spans 14 amino acids. Trimming took 3 bases from V and 3 from J, leaving 10 bases between them. The rearrangement joins TRBV12-3 or TRBV12-4 to TRBJ2-3; maybe TRBD1 (6 bases). The sequence was collected from a young woman in good health. Sequencing input: blood. CDR3 DNA sequence: TGTGCCAGCAGTTTCTGGGACAAAACAGATACGCAGTATTTT. Protein product: CASSFWDKTDTQYF.